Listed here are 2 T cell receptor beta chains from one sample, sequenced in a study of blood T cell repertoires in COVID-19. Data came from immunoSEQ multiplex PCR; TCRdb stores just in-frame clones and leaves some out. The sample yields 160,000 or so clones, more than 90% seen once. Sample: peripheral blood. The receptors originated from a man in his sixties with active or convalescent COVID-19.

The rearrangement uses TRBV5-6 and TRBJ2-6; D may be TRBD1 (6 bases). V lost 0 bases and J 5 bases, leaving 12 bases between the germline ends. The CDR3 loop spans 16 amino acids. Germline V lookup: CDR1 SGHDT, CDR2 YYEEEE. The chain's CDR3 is CASSLAGTGWANVLTF. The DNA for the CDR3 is TGTGCCAGCAGCTTGGCCGGAACAGGGTGGGCCAACGTCCTGACTTTC. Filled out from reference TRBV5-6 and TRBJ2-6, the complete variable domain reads DAGVTQSPTHLIKTRGQQVTLRCSPKSGHDTVSWYQQALGQGPQFIFQYYEEEERQRGNFPDRFSGHQFPNYSSELNVNALLLGDSALYLCASSLAGTGWANVLTFGAGSRLTVL.

This CDR3 reads CASSDFNRVRSEQFF. The CDR3 DNA reads as TGTGCCAGCAGTGACTTTAACAGGGTGAGGAGTGAGCAGTTCTTC. This sequence joins TRBV6-4 and TRBJ2-1, with D possibly TRBD1 on 6 matching bases. Germline CDR1 MRHNA, CDR2 SNTAGT. This CDR3 is 15 amino acids long. V lost 1 base and J lost 9, with 16 bases in between.